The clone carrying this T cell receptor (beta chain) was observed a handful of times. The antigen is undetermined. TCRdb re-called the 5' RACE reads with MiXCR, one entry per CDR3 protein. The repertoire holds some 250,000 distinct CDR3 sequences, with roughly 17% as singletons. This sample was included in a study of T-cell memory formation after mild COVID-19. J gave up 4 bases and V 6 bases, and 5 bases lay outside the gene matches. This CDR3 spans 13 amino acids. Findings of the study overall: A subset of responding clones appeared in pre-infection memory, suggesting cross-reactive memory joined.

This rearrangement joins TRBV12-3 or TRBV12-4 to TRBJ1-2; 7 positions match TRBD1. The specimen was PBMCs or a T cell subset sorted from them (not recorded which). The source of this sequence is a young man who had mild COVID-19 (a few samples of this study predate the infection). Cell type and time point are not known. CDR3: CASRANRGYGYTF. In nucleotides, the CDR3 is TGTGCCAGCAGGGCTAACAGGGGCTATGGCTACACCTTC.